This T cell receptor (beta chain) was obtained from a study of blood T cell repertoires in COVID-19. In the study overall: From the United States, Italy and Spain came samples of acute and convalescent COVID-19. Sources were T cells, B-cell-depleted T cells, or PBMCs; the material itself was cDNA or gDNA.

In the authors' workflow: Reference gene primer amplification yielded estimated nucleated cell counts. Assay used: immunoSEQ multiplex PCR; TCRdb lists only in-frame clones, some missing. V and J calls and clone size are given by that table; D and trimming were obtained from the DNA. Of 130,000 to 150,000 clones listed, around 87% are singletons. The CDR3 runs 19 residues. Germline lookup yields CDR1 KGHDR and CDR2 SFDVKD. The ends lost 0 bases at V and 9 bases at J; junction bases unmatched: 20. The clonotype originates from a woman in her thirties or forties with acute or convalescent COVID-19. The rearrangement joins TRBV24-1 to TRBJ1-2; 8 bases line up with TRBD1. Sequencing was carried out using peripheral blood. The CDR3 reads CATSDLRPGQDLGVGRYTF. The CDR3 bases are TGTGCCACCAGTGATTTGAGACCGGGACAGGACCTAGGGGTGGGCCGCTACACCTTC.